The TCR beta chain under discussion was sequenced for a study of T-cell reconstitution after alpha-beta-depleted transplantation in children. Broader study findings: About two months after transplant, alpha-beta T cells reportedly came from several hundred expanded graft clones.

In germline, CDR1 is LGHDT, CDR2 YNNKEL (reference sequence). The CDR3 is made up of 17 amino acids. The V segment lost 4 bases and the J segment 9 bases; nucleotides outside the gene matches: 14. This clonotype was observed a few times. Its target is not known. Unique molecular identifiers were used in preparing the TCRbeta library. TCRdb reprocessed the PCR reads with MiXCR, giving one entry per CDR3 protein. This table holds around 370,000 distinct CDR3 sequences, around 15% found once. This sequence originates from a male patient aged 2-15 years who had a stem cell transplant for acute lymphoblastic leukemia, so the T cells may come from the graft donor. This sequence joins TRBV3-1 and TRBJ2-4, with TRBD2 matching 11 bases. Specimen: PBMCs, mostly from graft donor cells, collected 360 days after TCRalphabeta/CD19-depleted stem cell transplant. The DNA of the CDR3 is TGTGCCAGCAGCCCCTTTACTAGCGGGAGCGGGGGCGTCATTCAGTACTTC. It yields the protein CASSPFTSGSGGVIQYF.